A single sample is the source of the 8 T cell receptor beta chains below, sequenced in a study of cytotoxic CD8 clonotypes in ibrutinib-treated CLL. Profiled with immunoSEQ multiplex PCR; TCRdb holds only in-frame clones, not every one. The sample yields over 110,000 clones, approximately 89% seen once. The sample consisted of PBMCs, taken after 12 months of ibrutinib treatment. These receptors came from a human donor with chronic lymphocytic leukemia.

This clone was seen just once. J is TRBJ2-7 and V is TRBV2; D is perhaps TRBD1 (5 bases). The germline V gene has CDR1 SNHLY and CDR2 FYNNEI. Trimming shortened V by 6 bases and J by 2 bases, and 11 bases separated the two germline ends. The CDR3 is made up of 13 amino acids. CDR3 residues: CASRIRGPYEQYF. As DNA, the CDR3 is TGTGCCAGCAGGATAAGGGGCCCCTACGAGCAGTACTTC.

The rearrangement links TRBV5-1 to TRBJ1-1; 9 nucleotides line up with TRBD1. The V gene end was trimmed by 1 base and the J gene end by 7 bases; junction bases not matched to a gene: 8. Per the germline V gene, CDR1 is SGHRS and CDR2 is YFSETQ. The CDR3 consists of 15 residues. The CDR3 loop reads CASSLMLQGAGEAFF. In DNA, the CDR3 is TGCGCCAGCAGCTTGATGTTACAGGGGGCGGGTGAAGCTTTCTTT.

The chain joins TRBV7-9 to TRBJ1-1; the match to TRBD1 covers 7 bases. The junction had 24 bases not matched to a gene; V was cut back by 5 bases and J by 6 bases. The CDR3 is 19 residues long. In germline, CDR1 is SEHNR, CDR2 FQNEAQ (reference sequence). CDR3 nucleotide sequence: TGTGCCAGCAGCCCCAGCATACTTAACAGGGGCCCCGATCGGTCTGAAGCTTTCTTT. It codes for CASSPSILNRGPDRSEAFF.

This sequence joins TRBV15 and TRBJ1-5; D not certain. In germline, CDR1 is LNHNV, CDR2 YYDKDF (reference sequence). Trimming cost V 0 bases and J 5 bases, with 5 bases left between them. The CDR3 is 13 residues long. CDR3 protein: CATSRDGHQPQHF. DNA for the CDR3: TGTGCCACCAGCAGAGATGGACATCAGCCCCAGCATTTT.

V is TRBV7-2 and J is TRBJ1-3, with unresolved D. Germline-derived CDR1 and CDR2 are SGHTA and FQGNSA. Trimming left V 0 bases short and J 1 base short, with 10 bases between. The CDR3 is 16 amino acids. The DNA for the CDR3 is TGTGCCAGCAGCTTAGCTGGATTTTCTTCTGGAAACACCATATATTTT. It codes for CASSLAGFSSGNTIYF.

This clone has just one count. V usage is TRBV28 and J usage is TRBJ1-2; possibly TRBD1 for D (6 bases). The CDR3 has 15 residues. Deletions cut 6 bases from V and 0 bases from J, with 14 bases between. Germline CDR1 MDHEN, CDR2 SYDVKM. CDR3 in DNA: TGTGCCAGCAGCGTCCGACAGGCGACTAACTATGGCTACACCTTC. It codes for CASSVRQATNYGYTF.

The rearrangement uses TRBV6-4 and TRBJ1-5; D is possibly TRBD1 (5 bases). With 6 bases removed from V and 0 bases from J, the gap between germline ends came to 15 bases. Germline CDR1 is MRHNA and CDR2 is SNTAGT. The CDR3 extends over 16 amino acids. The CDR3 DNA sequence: TGTGCCAGCAGGAAGGGGCAGGTTAGTAGCAATCAGCCCCAGCATTTT. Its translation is CASRKGQVSSNQPQHF.

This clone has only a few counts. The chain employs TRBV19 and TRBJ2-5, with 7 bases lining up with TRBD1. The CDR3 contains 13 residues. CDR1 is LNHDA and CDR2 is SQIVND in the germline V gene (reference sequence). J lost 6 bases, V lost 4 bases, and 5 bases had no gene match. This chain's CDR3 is CASSRDREKTQYF. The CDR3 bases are TGTGCCAGTAGTAGAGACAGGGAGAAGACCCAGTACTTC.